This T cell receptor beta chain was sequenced in a study of T cells in Graves' hyperthyroidism and ophthalmopathy. Study at large: The initial diagnosis was the point when peripheral blood was collected, ahead of any treatment. Whole-study findings and limits: Separation of ophthalmopathy from stable hyperthyroidism was achieved by a 13 V-J model.

Diagnoses were made from clinical symptoms, serum measures (thyroxine and TRAb), thyroid ultrasound and orbital computed tomography. Isolation of PBMCs was performed on about 9.9 ml fresh peripheral blood. The CDR3 sequence is 12 residues long. Per germline, CDR1 KGHDR and CDR2 SFDVKD. V lost 5 bases and J 6 bases, leaving 10 bases between the germline ends. RNA transcripts yielded amplified TCR beta CDR3 regions. First-round RT-PCR targeting the TCR CDR3 was performed with the HTBI primer set. Via MiXCR, TCRdb re-called the multiplex PCR reads, giving one row per CDR3 protein. This sample carries around 700,000 distinct CDR3 sequences, roughly a third of them seen once, and the ten largest clones take less than 35%. This clonotype was picked up many times. Its antigen remains unidentified.

This chain joins TRBV24-1 and TRBJ2-7; D is uncertain. The sequence was obtained from a woman aged 40-49 years with Graves' hyperthyroidism. The source material was blood. CDR3 sequence reads: CATSGSSGEQYF. CDR3 nucleotide sequence: TGTGCCACCAGTGGGTCATCGGGCGAGCAGTACTTC.